This T cell receptor beta chain was captured in a study of T cell therapy after organ transplantation (dated by TCRdb to the late 2010s). Looking at the study overall: Therapy products were autologous CMV-specific T cells expanded in vitro for approximately 15 days with a peptide pool of 30 HLA class I and II CMV epitopes. Each patient got up to 6 T cell doses, given every 2 weeks, and was then monitored for about seven months after finishing therapy. Of the roughly ten patients, eight were classified as clinical responders and two as nonresponders. Patients received a median of 1.92 x 10^8 CMV-specific T cells across 2 to 6 intravenous infusions. Long-term post-therapy blood samples were obtained 20 to 29 weeks after therapy was completed. This study was a follow-up analysis of the TRBV repertoire from an open-label phase I trial that tested autologous CMV-specific adoptive T cell therapy in people who had received solid-organ transplants. Long-term post-therapy samples were available for only about 75% of the 10 patients. The full study reports these points: Reduced sample coverage from poor CD8+ T cell yield may be reflected in the few expansions detected in nonresponders. Reconstitution after therapy appeared to involve both transferred clonotypes and endogenous clonotypes that were not detected in the therapy products. Before therapy, nonresponders had marked clonal expansions, and after therapy the repertoires of nonresponders changed only minimally. Because the cohort was small, confounders such as concurrent antirejection and antiviral medications could not be assessed. The fold change in CD8 clonality after therapy was inversely correlated with pretherapy clonality, which suggests that less biased repertoires were more open to remodeling.

Trimming costs V 1 base and J 4 bases, and their ends lie 7 bases apart. Spanning cysteine to phenylalanine, the CDR3 consists of 13 amino acids. The entry retains the CDR3 DNA only, 39 bases that are in frame from base 1. According to the germline V gene (reference sequence), CDR1 reads SEHNR and CDR2 reads FQNEAQ. This clone was found once. No antigen is known for it. No much larger clone exists at a distance of one base, and base qualities are not known. TRB CDR3 regions were amplified from genomic DNA with the immunoSEQ two-step, bias-controlled multiplex PCR assay. An Illumina NextSeq 500 was used to sequence the CDR3 libraries. Per the original workflow: Initial alignment and bioinformatics, including bias normalization against synthetic CDR3 analogs, were performed with the immunoSEQ Analyzer platform. V, D and J genes were annotated according to IMGT database definitions. VDJtools version 1.1.10 and the R package tcR version 2.2.1.11 were used with default settings for further TRBV analyses. GLIPH analysis was performed with version 1.0 using default settings. For CDR3 sequences with at least 5 reads, significant changes in clonotype frequency were assessed with a 2-sided binomial test and Benjamini-Hochberg correction (alpha = 0.01). TCRdb provides this immuneACCESS table in a form limited to in-frame rearrangements. Some clones are lacking; in checked studies, under half of them reflect an unresolved V gene, and why the rest are absent is not known. The D gene and trimming were derived from the DNA, and the V and J assignments and clone size from that table. The table for this sample lists some 17,000 clones; 65% to 90% of them were counted only once. Roughly 31% of the sample belongs to the ten largest clones.

The sample's time point, from its label and the paper: 20-29 weeks after completion of therapy. Patients were solid-organ transplant recipients with drug-resistant/recurrent cytomegalovirus. About nine people from the trial were chosen for repertoire analysis because post-therapy peripheral blood mononuclear cells were available from them. Viable CD3+CD8+CD4- lymphocytes were sorted from PBMCs on a BD FACSAria III. The Qiagen DNeasy Kit was used to extract genomic DNA from sorted cells. The material was CD8+ T cells from blood, obtained after autologous CMV-specific T cell therapy. The origin of this receptor is a human patient who had received a solid organ transplant and had CMV disease. Following transplantation, part of the T cell population may be supplied by the graft donor rather than the patient. The sequence is built from TRBV7-9 and TRBJ1-1; the D gene remains uncertain. DNA sequence: TGTGCCAGCAGCTTAGGGAGCACCACTGAAGCTTTCTTT. This translates into CASSLGSTTEAFF.